This TCR beta chain was recorded in a study of blood T cell repertoires in COVID-19 (TCRdb year 2020). For context, the study as a whole: Collaborator samples came from the United States, Italy and Spain and covered acute and convalescent phases of COVID-19. The repertoires were made available in a free public database intended to serve as a resource for research on the immune response to SARS-CoV-2. The prospective study material was composed of cDNA or gDNA derived from T cells, B-cell-depleted T cells, or PBMCs. The dataset comprised deeply sampled blood TCRbeta repertoires from subjects exposed to, actively infected with, or recovered from COVID-19. The samples were drawn from two sources: the first 160 participants of the ongoing ImmuneRACE study, and 950 to 1,500 subjects contributed by 6 global collaborators. Nearly every sample came with metadata listing a de-identified subject ID, COVID-19 status, age in years and sex. Where available, HLA class I and class II types were obtained from metadata supplied by the sample provider rather than from assay-based typing.

V is clipped by 4 bases and J by 0 bases, and the sequence between their germline boundaries is 8 bases long. From the cysteine up to the phenylalanine, the CDR3 has a length of 14 residues. The entry retains the CDR3 DNA only, 42 bases that are in frame from base 1. Via the germline V gene, CDR1 is SGDLS and CDR2 YYNGEE. The immunoSEQ Assay, a bias-controlled multiplex PCR, was used to amplify TCRbeta CDR3 regions from genomic DNA. The authors' analysis ran thus. Within the assay, amplification of reference gene primers was used to estimate how many nucleated cells each sample contained. To quantify the absolute abundance of each unique TCRbeta CDR3 rearrangement, sequence reads were collapsed and filtered. For each sample, productive Simpson clonality was calculated as the square root of Simpson's diversity index over productive rearrangements. What TCRdb holds here is the immuneACCESS table cut down to in-frame rearrangements. Part of the clones is not present; checked against another copy, under half of the missing clones reflect an unresolved V gene, and the others are unexplained. V, J and clone size reflect that table, while D and trimming were determined from the DNA. The table for this sample lists about 260,000 clones; 85% to 90% of them were counted only once. The top ten clonotypes cover approximately 4% of the sample.

What the research found in general, with its limitations: The quantity of clinical and demographic metadata differed by source and by participant and was supplied without curation.

As for this clone: What antigen it recognizes has not been identified. One base away there is no much larger clone; base qualities are not given.

Participants in the prospective study were aged about 18 to 95 years, lived in more than 20 United States geographic areas, and enrolled through a virtual design. In the prospective study, participants were assigned to cohorts based on the clinical history participants reported in a screening survey and a study questionnaire. Each participant in the prospective study had whole blood, serum and a nasopharyngeal or oropharyngeal swab collected by mobile phlebotomists. Over a roughly 2-month period, participants in the prospective study had the option of providing additional blood draws and questionnaires. Before DNA extraction, prospective study blood samples were shipped either frozen or at room temperature.

In this chain, TRBV9 is recombined with TRBJ1-5, with the D gene call left open. This clonotype originated in a woman aged 25 to 45 with acute COVID-19. What was sequenced was PBMCs or T cells enriched from blood (not recorded which). For the CDR3, the sequence is CASSPGDSNQPQHF. The nucleotide sequence reads TGTGCCAGCAGCCCGGGAGATAGCAATCAGCCCCAGCATTTT.